These 5 T cell receptor beta chains were all obtained from the same sample, sequenced in a study of T cells after posttransplantation cyclophosphamide. Cells defined as naive were viable CD3+CD4+ or CD3+CD8+ and CCR7+CD45RA+CD45RO-CD95-CD27+CD28+. Profiling relied on immunoSEQ multiplex PCR, and the TCRdb table lists in-frame clones only, not all of them. Counted here are more than 30,000 clones, 75% to 95% occurring once; the ten biggest clones make up 0.2% to 0.3%. Sequencing was carried out using naive CD4+ T cells sorted from PBMCs. The receptors shown here come from a woman aged 55-69 years in good health, CMV-negative, and a related stem cell transplant donor.

J is TRBJ2-2 and V is TRBV7-2, with D possibly being TRBD2 (6 bases). This CDR3 contains 16 residues. V was trimmed by 5 bases and J by 0 bases, leaving 13 bases between them. The germline gives CDR1 SGHTA, CDR2 FQGNSA. The CDR3 bases are TGTGCCAGCAGCCTAGGGCGGGGAGCGAACACCGGGGAGCTGTTTTTT. Translating gives CASSLGRGANTGELFF.

This clone was observed a few times. V usage is TRBV27 and J usage is TRBJ1-4; 8 bases are a match to TRBD1. The CDR3 is 15 residues long. The V gene's germline CDR1 is MNHEY and CDR2 SMNVEV (reference sequence). Unmatched junction bases numbered 8, after V lost 4 bases and J lost 7 bases. CDR3 sequence reads: CASSSFGQGGEKLFF. In nucleotides, the CDR3 is TGTGCCAGCAGTTCCTTTGGACAGGGCGGTGAAAAACTGTTTTTT.

The rearrangement joins TRBV7-9 to TRBJ1-5; TRBD1 might be the D (5 bases). Trimming pared 5 bases from V and 6 bases from J, leaving 14 bases between. The CDR3 contains 14 residues. Germline assignment: CDR1 SEHNR and CDR2 FQNEAQ (reference sequence). The CDR3 here is CASSRGRGSQPQHF. The CDR3 region has the DNA TGTGCCAGCAGCCGAGGGCGGGGCTCTCAGCCCCAGCATTTT.

J is TRBJ2-3 and V is TRBV6-1, with TRBD2 identical over 7 bases. V lost 1 base, J lost 4 bases, and 5 bases stayed unmatched. Germline V gives CDR1 MNHNS, CDR2 SASEGT. This CDR3 spans 15 amino acids. CDR3 DNA: TGTGCCAGCAGTGAAGTGGGGGGAGGGTCAGATACGCAGTATTTT. It codes for CASSEVGGGSDTQYF.

This clone was counted a few times. The V call is TRBV5-4, the J call TRBJ2-3; possibly TRBD1 for D (6 bases). This CDR3 spans 16 amino acids. V was pared by 6 bases and J by 1 base, with 18 bases between. Germline V gene data show CDR1 as SGHNT and CDR2 as YYREEE (reference sequence). This CDR3 reads CASNSQGRAGTDTQYF. The CDR3 nucleotides read TGTGCCAGCAACTCCCAGGGGCGGGCGGGCACAGATACGCAGTATTTT.